Listed below are T cell receptor beta chains from one sample, sequenced in a study of cytomegalovirus exposure and HLA in healthy donors. Some clones are missing from TCRdb's copy, which holds only in-frame ones; the method was immunoSEQ multiplex PCR. In the table there are 200,000 to 250,000 clones, roughly 84% of which are singletons. The sequenced material came from PBMCs. The receptors were sampled from a man aged 50 to 60 in good health and CMV-seronegative. CDR3s include the opening cysteine and the closing phenylalanine or tryptophan. A D gene is named only where the DNA matches it firmly. Size values are once, few and many counts, or a class for expanded clones, and some rows have none.

CDR3nt: TGTGCCAGCAGTTACGGGGGGAATCAGCCCCAGCATTTT; CDR3aa: CASSYGGNQPQHF; v_gene: TRBV6-6; abundance: NA; j_gene: TRBJ1-5; len: 13; d_gene: NA
CDR3nt: TGCAGCGTTGAAGTAGGCGCGGGAGCGGAAGAGCAGTACTTC; CDR3aa: CSVEVGAGAEEQYF; v_gene: TRBV29-1; abundance: few; j_gene: TRBJ2-7; len: 14; d_gene: TRBD2
CDR3nt: TGTGCCAGTAGTATAGAACTAGCTTCCGGGGAGCTGTTTTTT; CDR3aa: CASSIELASGELFF; v_gene: TRBV19; abundance: NA; j_gene: TRBJ2-2; len: 14; d_gene: NA
CDR3nt: TGTGCCAGCAGTTCCCTAGCGGGAGGGCCCTACGAGCAGTACTTC; CDR3aa: CASSSLAGGPYEQYF; v_gene: TRBV28; abundance: NA; j_gene: TRBJ2-7; len: 15; d_gene: TRBD2
CDR3nt: TGTGCCAGCAGTATACACCGGGCCCAGGGGGTTCAGCCCCAGCATTTT; CDR3aa: CASSIHRAQGVQPQHF; v_gene: TRBV28; abundance: once; j_gene: TRBJ1-5; len: 16; d_gene: TRBD1
CDR3nt: TGTGCCAGCAGCCCTCTAACAGGGGTAAGAACAGATACGCAGTATTTT; CDR3aa: CASSPLTGVRTDTQYF; v_gene: TRBV11-1; abundance: NA; j_gene: TRBJ2-3; len: 16; d_gene: TRBD1
CDR3nt: TGCGCCAGCAGCTTGGAGAGGCAGAACAATGAGCAGTTCTTC; CDR3aa: CASSLERQNNEQFF; v_gene: TRBV5-1; abundance: NA; j_gene: TRBJ2-1; len: 14; d_gene: NA
CDR3nt: TGCAGCGTTCTAGCGGGAGGGCCTCGGGGAAATGAGCAGTTCTTC; CDR3aa: CSVLAGGPRGNEQFF; v_gene: TRBV29-1; abundance: NA; j_gene: TRBJ2-1; len: 15; d_gene: TRBD2
CDR3nt: TGCAGTGCTAGAGATTCTCGCGAGCAGTACTTC; CDR3aa: CSARDSREQYF; v_gene: TRBV20-1; abundance: NA; j_gene: TRBJ2-7; len: 11; d_gene: NA
CDR3nt: TGTGCCTGGAAGGGGGACCTCAATCAGCCCCAGCATTTT; CDR3aa: CAWKGDLNQPQHF; v_gene: TRBV30; abundance: NA; j_gene: TRBJ1-5; len: 13; d_gene: NA
CDR3nt: TGTGCCAGCAGCTTGGAAAGCGGGAGGAGGAATGAGCAGTTCTTC; CDR3aa: CASSLESGRRNEQFF; v_gene: TRBV5-5; abundance: few; j_gene: TRBJ2-1; len: 15; d_gene: TRBD2
CDR3nt: TGTGCCAGCATCGAAATCACAGGGGGCACTGAAGCTTTCTTT; CDR3aa: CASIEITGGTEAFF; v_gene: TRBV6-5; abundance: few; j_gene: TRBJ1-1; len: 14; d_gene: TRBD1
CDR3nt: TGTGCCACCAGCAGAGATCGAGCGGGGTTGGCCTACGAGCAGTACTTC; CDR3aa: CATSRDRAGLAYEQYF; v_gene: TRBV15; abundance: NA; j_gene: TRBJ2-7; len: 16; d_gene: TRBD2
CDR3nt: TGTGCCAGCAGTTTAACAGGGGGCAATGAAAAACTGTTTTTT; CDR3aa: CASSLTGGNEKLFF; v_gene: TRBV28; abundance: NA; j_gene: TRBJ1-4; len: 14; d_gene: TRBD1